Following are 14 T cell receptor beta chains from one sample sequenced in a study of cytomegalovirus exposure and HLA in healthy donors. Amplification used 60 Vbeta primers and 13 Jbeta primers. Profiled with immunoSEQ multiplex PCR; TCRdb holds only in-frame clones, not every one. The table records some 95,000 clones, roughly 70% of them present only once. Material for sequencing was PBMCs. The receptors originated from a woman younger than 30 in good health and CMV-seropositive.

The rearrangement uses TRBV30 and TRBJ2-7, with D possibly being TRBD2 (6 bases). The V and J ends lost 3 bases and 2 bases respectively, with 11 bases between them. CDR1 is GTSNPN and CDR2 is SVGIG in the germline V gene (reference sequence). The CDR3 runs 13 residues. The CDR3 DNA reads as TGTGCCTGGAGCGAGGGCGGGACCTACGAGCAGTACTTC. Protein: CAWSEGGTYEQYF.

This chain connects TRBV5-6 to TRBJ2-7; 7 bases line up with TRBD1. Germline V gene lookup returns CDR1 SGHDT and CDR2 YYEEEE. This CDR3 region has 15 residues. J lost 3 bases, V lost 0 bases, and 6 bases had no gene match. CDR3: CASSLGDRALYEQYF. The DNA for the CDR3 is TGTGCCAGCAGCTTGGGGGACAGAGCCCTCTACGAGCAGTACTTC.

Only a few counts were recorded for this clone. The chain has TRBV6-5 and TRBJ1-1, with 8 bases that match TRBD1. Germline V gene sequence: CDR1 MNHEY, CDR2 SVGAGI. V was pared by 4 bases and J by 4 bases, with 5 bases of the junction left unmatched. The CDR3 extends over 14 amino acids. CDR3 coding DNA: TGTGCCAGCAGTTGGGGGACAGGAGGCACTGAAGCTTTCTTT. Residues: CASSWGTGGTEAFF.

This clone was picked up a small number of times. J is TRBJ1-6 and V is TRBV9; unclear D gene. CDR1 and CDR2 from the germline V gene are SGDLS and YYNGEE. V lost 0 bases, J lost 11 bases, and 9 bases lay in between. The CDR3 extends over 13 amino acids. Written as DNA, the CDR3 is TGTGCCAGCAGCGTAGATTACGGTCCACCCCTCCACTTT. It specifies CASSVDYGPPLHF.

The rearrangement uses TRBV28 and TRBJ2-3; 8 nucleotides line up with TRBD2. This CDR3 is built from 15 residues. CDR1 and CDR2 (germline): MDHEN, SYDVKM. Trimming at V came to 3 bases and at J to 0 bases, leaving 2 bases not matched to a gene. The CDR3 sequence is CASSFGGGSTDTQYF. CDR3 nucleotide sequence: TGTGCCAGCAGTTTCGGCGGGGGGAGCACAGATACGCAGTATTTT. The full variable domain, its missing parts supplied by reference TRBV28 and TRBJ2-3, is DVKVTQSSRYLVKRTGEKVFLECVQDMDHENMFWYRQDPGLGLRLIYFSYDVKMKEKGDIPEGYSVSREKKERFSLILESASTNQTSMYLCASSFGGGSTDTQYFGPGTRLTVL.

CDR3 amino acids: CASSLSGGSQETQYF. The CDR3 DNA follows: TGTGCCAGTAGTCTTAGCGGGGGGTCCCAAGAGACCCAGTACTTC. This chain uses TRBV19 with TRBJ2-5; 10 bases map to TRBD2. Germline trimming cut 5 bases from V and 1 base from J; bases unmatched to any gene: 4. CDR1 is LNHDA and CDR2 is SQIVND in the germline V gene (reference sequence). CDR3 length: 15 residues.

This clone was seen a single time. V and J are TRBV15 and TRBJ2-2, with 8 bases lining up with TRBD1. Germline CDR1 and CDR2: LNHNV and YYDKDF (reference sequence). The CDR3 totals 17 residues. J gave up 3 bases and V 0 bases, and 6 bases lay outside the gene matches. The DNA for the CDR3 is TGTGCCACCAGCAGAGACGGACCGACAGGGGACACCGGGGAGCTGTTTTTT. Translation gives CATSRDGPTGDTGELFF.

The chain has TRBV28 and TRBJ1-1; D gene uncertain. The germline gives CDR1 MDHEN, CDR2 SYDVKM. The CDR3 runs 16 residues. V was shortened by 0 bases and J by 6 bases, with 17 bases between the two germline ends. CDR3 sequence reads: CASSLWVTTGGSEAFF. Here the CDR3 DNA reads TGTGCCAGCAGTTTATGGGTTACAACGGGTGGGTCTGAAGCTTTCTTT.

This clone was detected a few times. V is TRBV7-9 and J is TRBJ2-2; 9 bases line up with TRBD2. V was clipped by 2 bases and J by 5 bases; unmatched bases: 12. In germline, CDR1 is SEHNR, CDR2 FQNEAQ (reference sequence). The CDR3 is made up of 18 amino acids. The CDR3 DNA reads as TGTGCCAGCAGCTTAAGGACTAGCGCAGCGTTCCTTACCGGGGAGCTGTTTTTT. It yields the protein CASSLRTSAAFLTGELFF.

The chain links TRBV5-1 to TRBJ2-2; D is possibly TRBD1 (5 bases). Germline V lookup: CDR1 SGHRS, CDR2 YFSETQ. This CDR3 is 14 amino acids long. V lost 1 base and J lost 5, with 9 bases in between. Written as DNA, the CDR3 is TGCGCCAGCAGCTTGTCACAGGTTACCGGGGAGCTGTTTTTT. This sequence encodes CASSLSQVTGELFF.

The CDR3, as DNA: TGTGCCAGCAGCTCCGAGCTCGTGCAAGAGACCCAGTACTTC. Translation gives CASSSELVQETQYF. This chain links TRBV7-2 with TRBJ2-5; D unclear. This CDR3 has 14 amino acids. The germline V gene encodes CDR1 SGHTA and CDR2 FQGNSA. Trimming removed 4 bases at V and 2 bases at J, with 11 bases between.

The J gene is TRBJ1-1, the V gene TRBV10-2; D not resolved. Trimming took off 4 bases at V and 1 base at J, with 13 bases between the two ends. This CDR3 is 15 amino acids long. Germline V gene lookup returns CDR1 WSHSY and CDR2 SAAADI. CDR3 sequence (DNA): TGCGCCAGCAGTGTAGAAAAAGGGAGGAACACTGAAGCTTTCTTT. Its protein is CASSVEKGRNTEAFF.

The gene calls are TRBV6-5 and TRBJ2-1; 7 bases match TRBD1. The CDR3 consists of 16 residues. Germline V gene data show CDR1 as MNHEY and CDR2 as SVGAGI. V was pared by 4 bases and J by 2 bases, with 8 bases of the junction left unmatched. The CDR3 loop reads CASSSIQGLAYNEQFF. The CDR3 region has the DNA TGTGCCAGCAGTTCAATACAGGGGCTGGCCTACAATGAGCAGTTCTTC.

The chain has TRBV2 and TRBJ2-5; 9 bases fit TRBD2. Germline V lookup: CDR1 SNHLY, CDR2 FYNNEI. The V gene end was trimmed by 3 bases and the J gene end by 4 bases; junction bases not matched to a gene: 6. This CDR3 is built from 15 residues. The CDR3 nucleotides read TGTGCCAGCAGTGATCGGGGACTAGCTACAGAGACCCAGTACTTC. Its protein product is CASSDRGLATETQYF.